This T cell receptor (beta chain) was recorded in a study of regulatory T cells in long-lasting Graves disease. Overall study context: Graves' disease counted as persistent after over 5 years of antithyroid drugs with positive TSH receptor antibodies.

As for time point: persistent/refractory GD, antithyroid drugs over 5 years with positive TRAb. Scientists built the TCR library using RNA that was extracted from PBMCs. The germline V gene has CDR1 DFQATT and CDR2 SNEGSKA (reference sequence). Trimming stripped 0 bases from V and 2 bases from J, with 19 bases between. The CDR3 extends over 17 amino acids. Arm-PCR of CDR3 regions and iRepertoire HTBI primers were the basis on which TCR beta libraries were built. TCRdb itself ran the multiplex PCR reads through MiXCR, one entry per CDR3 protein. The table includes 350,000 to 500,000 distinct CDR3 sequences, approximately 22% detected once.

This sequence originates from a female donor with Graves disease. Source: peripheral blood mononuclear cells (PBMCs), taken when the disease was refractory, from a patient treated with antithyroid drugs. The chain recombines TRBV20-1 with TRBJ2-5, with a possible D match to TRBD2 (6 bases). The DNA for the CDR3 is TGCAGTGCTAGAGATTTGCTTGAGCGGGCAAAACAAGAGACCCAGTACTTC. The encoded protein is CSARDLLERAKQETQYF.